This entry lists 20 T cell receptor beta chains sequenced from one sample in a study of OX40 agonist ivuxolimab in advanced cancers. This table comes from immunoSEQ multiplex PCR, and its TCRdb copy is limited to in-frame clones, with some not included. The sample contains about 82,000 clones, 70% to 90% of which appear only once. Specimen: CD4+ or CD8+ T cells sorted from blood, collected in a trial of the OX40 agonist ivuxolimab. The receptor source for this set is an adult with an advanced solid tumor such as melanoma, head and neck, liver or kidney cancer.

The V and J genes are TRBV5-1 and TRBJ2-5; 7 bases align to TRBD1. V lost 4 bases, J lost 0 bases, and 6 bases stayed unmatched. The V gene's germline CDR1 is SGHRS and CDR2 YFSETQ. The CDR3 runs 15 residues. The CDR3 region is CASSNTGADQETQYF. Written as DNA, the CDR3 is TGCGCCAGCAGCAATACAGGGGCCGACCAAGAGACCCAGTACTTC.

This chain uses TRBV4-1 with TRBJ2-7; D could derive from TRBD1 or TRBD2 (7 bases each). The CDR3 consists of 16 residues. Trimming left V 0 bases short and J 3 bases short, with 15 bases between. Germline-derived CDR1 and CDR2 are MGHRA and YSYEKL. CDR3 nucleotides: TGCGCCAGCAGCCAAGACGGGGGGACAGCGATCTACGAGCAGTACTTC. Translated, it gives CASSQDGGTAIYEQYF.

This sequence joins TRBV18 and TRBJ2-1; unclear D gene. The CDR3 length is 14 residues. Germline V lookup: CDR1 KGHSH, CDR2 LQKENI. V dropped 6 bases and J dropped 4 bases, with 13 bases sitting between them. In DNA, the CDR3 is TGTGCCAGCTCCCCTCGATCTTCTTACAATGAGCAGTTCTTC. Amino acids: CASSPRSSYNEQFF.

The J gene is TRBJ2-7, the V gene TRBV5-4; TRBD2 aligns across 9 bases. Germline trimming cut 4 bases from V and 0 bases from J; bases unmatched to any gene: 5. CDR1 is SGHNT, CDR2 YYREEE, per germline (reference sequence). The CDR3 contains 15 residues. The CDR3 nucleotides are TGTGCCAGCAGCCGCAGCGGGGGGAGCTCCTACGAGCAGTACTTC. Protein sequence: CASSRSGGSSYEQYF. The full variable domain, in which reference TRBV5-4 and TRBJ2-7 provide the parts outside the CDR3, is ETGVTQSPTHLIKTRGQQVTLRCSSQSGHNTVSWYQQALGQGPQFIFQYYREEENGRGNFPPRFSGLQFPNYSSELNVNALELDDSALYLCASSRSGGSSYEQYFGPGTRLTVT.

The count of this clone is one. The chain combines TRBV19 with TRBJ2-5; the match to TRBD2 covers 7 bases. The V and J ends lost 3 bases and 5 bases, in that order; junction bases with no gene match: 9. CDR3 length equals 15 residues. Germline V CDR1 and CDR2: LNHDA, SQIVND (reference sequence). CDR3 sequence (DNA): TGTGCCAGTAGTATCTGGGGGAGGGGTCACGAGACCCAGTACTTC. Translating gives CASSIWGRGHETQYF.

The CDR3 region has the DNA TGTGCCAGCAGCGTCGGCCCTGAGGGGAACACTGAAGCTTTCTTT. It encodes CASSVGPEGNTEAFF. This chain links TRBV9 with TRBJ1-1; D not certain. CDR1 is SGDLS, CDR2 YYNGEE, per germline. This CDR3 is 15 amino acids long. Trimming stripped 2 bases from V and 1 base from J, with 12 bases between.

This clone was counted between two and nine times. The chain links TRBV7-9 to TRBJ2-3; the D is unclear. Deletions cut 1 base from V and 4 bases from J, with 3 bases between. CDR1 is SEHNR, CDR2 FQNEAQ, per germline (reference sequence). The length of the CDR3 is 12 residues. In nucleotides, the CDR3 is TGTGCCAGCAGCTTAGGCCCAGATACGCAGTATTTT. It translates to CASSLGPDTQYF.

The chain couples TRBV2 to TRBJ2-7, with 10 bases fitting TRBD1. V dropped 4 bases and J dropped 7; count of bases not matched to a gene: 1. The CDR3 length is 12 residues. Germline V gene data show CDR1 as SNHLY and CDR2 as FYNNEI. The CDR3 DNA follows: TGTGCCAGCAGTGGGACAGGGGGAGAGCAGTACTTC. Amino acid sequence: CASSGTGGEQYF.

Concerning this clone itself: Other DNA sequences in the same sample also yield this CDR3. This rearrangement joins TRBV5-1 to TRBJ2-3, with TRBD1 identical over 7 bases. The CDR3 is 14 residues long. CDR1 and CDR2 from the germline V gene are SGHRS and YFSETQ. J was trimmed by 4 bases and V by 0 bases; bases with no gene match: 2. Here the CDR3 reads CASSLGQGADTQYF. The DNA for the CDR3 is TGCGCCAGCAGCTTGGGGCAGGGGGCAGATACGCAGTATTTT.

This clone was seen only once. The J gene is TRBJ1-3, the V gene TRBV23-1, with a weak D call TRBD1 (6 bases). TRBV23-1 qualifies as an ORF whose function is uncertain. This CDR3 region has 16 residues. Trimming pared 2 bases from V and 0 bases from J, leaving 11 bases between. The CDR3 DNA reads TGCGCCAGCAGTCAACCGACAGGCCCCTCTGGAAACACCATATATTTT. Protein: CASSQPTGPSGNTIYF.

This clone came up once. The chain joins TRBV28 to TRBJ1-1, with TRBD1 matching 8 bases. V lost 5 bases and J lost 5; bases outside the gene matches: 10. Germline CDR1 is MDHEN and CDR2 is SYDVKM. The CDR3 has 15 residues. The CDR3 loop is CASSTAGGALTEAFF. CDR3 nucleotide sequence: TGTGCCAGCAGTACGGCAGGGGGCGCACTTACTGAAGCTTTCTTT.

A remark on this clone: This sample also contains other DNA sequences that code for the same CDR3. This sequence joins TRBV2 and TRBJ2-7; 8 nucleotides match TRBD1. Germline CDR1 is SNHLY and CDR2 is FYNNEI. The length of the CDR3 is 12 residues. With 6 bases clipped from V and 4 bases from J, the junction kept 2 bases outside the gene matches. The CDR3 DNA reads TGTGCCAGCAGAGACAGGGGTTACGAGCAGTACTTC. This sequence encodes CASRDRGYEQYF.

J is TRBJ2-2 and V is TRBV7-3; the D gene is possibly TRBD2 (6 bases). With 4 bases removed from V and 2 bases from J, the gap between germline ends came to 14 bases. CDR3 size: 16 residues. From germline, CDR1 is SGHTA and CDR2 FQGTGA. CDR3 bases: TGTGCCAGCAGCTCAAATAGCGGTCTAAACACCGGGGAGCTGTTTTTT. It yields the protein CASSSNSGLNTGELFF.

The CDR3 DNA follows: TGTGCCAGCAGTAGACAGGGGTCGGACCAGTACTTC. Its protein is CASSRQGSDQYF. The rearrangement links TRBV28 to TRBJ2-5; 8 bases map to TRBD1. The V and J ends lost 5 bases and 10 bases, in that order; junction bases with no gene match: 6. Germline V lookup: CDR1 MDHEN, CDR2 SYDVKM. The CDR3 totals 12 residues.

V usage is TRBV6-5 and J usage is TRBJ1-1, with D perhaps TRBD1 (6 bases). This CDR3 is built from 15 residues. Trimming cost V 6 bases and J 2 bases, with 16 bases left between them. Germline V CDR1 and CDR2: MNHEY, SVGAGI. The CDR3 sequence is CASRRYRDYNTEAFF. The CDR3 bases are TGTGCCAGCAGAAGATACAGGGATTACAACACTGAAGCTTTCTTT.

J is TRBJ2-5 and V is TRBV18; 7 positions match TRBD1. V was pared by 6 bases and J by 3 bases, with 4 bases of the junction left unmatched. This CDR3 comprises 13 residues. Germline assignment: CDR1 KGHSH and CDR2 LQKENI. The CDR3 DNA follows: TGTGCCAGCTCGCCCGGGACAGAAGAGACCCAGTACTTC. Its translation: CASSPGTEETQYF.

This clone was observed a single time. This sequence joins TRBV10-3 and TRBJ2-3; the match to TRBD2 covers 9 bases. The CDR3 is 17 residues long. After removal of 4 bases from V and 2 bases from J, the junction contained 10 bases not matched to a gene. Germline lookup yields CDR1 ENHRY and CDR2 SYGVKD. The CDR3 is CAISGTPTSGFTDTQYF. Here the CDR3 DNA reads TGTGCCATCAGTGGAACGCCGACTAGCGGATTCACAGATACGCAGTATTTT.

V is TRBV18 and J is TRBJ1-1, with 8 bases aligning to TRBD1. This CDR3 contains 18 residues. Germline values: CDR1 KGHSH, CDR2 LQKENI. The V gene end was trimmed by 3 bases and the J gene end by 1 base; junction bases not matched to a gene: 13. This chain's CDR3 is CASSPIEQGVFGNTEAFF. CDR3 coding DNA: TGTGCCAGCTCACCCATCGAACAGGGGGTTTTTGGGAACACTGAAGCTTTCTTT. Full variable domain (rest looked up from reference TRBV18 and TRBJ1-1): NAGVMQNPRHLVRRRGQEARLRCSPMKGHSHVYWYRQLPEEGLKFMVYLQKENIIDESGMPKERFSAEFPKEGPSILRIQQVVRGDSAAYFCASSPIEQGVFGNTEAFFGQGTRLTVV.

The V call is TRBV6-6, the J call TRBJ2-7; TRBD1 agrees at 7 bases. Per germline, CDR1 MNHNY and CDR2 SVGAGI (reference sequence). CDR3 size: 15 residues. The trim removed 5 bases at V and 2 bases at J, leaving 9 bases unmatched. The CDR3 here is CASSRTGPDPYEQYF. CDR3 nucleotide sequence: TGTGCCAGCAGTCGGACAGGACCCGATCCCTACGAGCAGTACTTC.

The CDR3 nucleotides read TGTGCCAGCAGCCTGGGACGTACAGCCCGCACAGATACGCAGTATTTT. Residues: CASSLGRTARTDTQYF. J is TRBJ2-3 and V is TRBV7-8; D tentatively reads TRBD1 or TRBD2 (5 bases each). CDR1 is SGHVS and CDR2 is FQNEAQ in the germline V gene. Trimming left V 5 bases short and J 1 base short, with 16 bases between. This CDR3 has 16 amino acids.